This is a list of T cell receptor beta chains from one sample in a study of T cell repertoires in cytomegalovirus infection. Each CDR3 protein is one row after TCRdb ran MiXCR on the reads. The repertoire consists of about 400,000 distinct CDR3 sequences, with 18% occurring once and the leading ten covering approximately 8%. Material for sequencing was PBMCs. All receptors derive from a human donor in good health (CMV status not recorded). Some clones in this sample may be carry-over from other donors' samples. CDR3s leave out the opening cysteine and the closing phenylalanine or tryptophan.

v_gene,j_gene,CDR3aa
TRBV7-2,TRBJ2-7,ASSPGSGYSYEQY
TRBV7-2,TRBJ2-7,ASSLGQVAYEQY
TRBV28,TRBJ1-1,ASSPPAF
TRBV2,TRBJ1-1,ASGISEAF
TRBV7-9,TRBJ2-1,ASTKEEREQF
TRBV18,TRBJ2-7,ASSRSLEQY
TRBV7-2,TRBJ2-3,ASSPRRDTDTQY
TRBV7-2,TRBJ1-1,ASSQNRDTEAF
TRBV20-1,TRBJ2-5,SAREPQASGETQY
TRBV12-3/TRBV12-4,TRBJ2-2,ASSLRSYTGNWQRVGELF
TRBV5-1,TRBJ1-1,ASSLGRFGNTEAF
TRBV7-9,TRBJ1-1,ASSLARFGDPDAF
TRBV7-9,TRBJ2-7,ASSSGPGQGYYEQY
TRBV12-5,TRBJ1-1,ASGFGFGTEAF
TRBV28,TRBJ2-5,ASRLAGGRATQY
TRBV3-1,TRBJ2-5,ASSHMSGQETQY
TRBV7-2,TRBJ2-3,TSSLRVLGADTQY
TRBV3-1,TRBJ1-1,ASSQRGGATEAF
TRBV24-1,TRBJ2-1,ATSVGNEQF
TRBV5-4,TRBJ2-1,ASSPGPPLQHNEQF
TRBV7-6,TRBJ2-1,ASSPSGARGYNEQF
TRBV7-2,TRBJ2-5,ASSSRTGQETQY
TRBV5-1,TRBJ1-1,ASSFSQGGGTEAF
TRBV10-3,TRBJ1-1,AISESGVGTEAF
TRBV2,TRBJ2-7,ASTRRTGGGEQY
TRBV20-1,TRBJ2-4,SARGTLENIQY
TRBV7-8,TRBJ2-7,ASSRDRADGYEQY
TRBV4-1,TRBJ1-2,ASSREQGLGYGYT
TRBV7-2,TRBJ2-4,ASSARQGGDIQY
TRBV2,TRBJ1-5,ANNQGAGPQH
TRBV6-1,TRBJ2-1,ASSFFGSNEQF
TRBV6-5,TRBJ2-7,ASSYASSGGEQY
TRBV6-8,TRBJ2-7,ASTGTGVTEQY
TRBV27,TRBJ1-5,ASSSRHPPNQPQH
TRBV9,TRBJ1-1,ASSVRDTEAF
TRBV7-2,TRBJ1-1,ASSADRFTEAF
TRBV29-1,TRBJ2-1,SVEPVASDEQF
TRBV7-2,TRBJ2-6,ASSLETGLYSGANVLT
TRBV6-5,TRBJ1-1,ASSGGRNTEAF
TRBV7-2,TRBJ2-3,ANARWPRGDTQY
TRBV7-2,TRBJ2-1,ASSFPGLAPHNEQF
TRBV11-2,TRBJ1-1,ASSLRKLGLMNTEAF
TRBV7-8,TRBJ1-1,ASSPAPRGLNTEAF
TRBV4-3,TRBJ2-1,ASRSALAGGNNEQF
TRBV5-1,TRBJ1-5,ASSWDSDQPQH
TRBV18,TRBJ2-7,ASSPGGDLYEQY
TRBV7-2,TRBJ1-2,ASSQDWGAGYGYT
TRBV28,TRBJ1-2,ATLQTVNYGYT
TRBV6-1,TRBJ2-5,ASSREGNGETQY
TRBV12-3/TRBV12-4,TRBJ1-2,ASSLGVVTGYT
TRBV7-2,TRBJ2-2,ASSARGARTGELF
TRBV12-3/TRBV12-4,TRBJ2-3,ASSRGADTQY
TRBV6-1,TRBJ1-3,ASSDIRNSGNTIY
TRBV12-3/TRBV12-4,TRBJ2-5,ASSLGQVGIVGAQY